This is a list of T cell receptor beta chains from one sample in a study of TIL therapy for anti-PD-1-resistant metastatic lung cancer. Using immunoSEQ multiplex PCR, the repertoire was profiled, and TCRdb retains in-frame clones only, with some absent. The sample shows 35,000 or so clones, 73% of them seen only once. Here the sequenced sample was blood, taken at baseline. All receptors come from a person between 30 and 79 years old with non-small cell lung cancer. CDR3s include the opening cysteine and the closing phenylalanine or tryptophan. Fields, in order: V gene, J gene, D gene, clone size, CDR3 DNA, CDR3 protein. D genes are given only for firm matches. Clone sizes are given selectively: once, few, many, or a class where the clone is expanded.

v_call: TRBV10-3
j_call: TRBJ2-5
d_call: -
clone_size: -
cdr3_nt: TGTGCCACCTATGCGGGCAGAGCACAAGAGACCCAGTACTTC
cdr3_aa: CATYAGRAQETQYF

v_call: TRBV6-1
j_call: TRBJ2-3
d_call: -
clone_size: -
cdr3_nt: TGTGCCAGCAGTGAACGCGGAGATACGCAGTATTTT
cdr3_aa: CASSERGDTQYF

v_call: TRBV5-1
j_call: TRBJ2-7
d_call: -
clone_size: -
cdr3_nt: TGCGCCAGCAGCCGGAGCGGCGTGGAGGGGGAACACTTC
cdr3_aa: CASSRSGVEGEHF

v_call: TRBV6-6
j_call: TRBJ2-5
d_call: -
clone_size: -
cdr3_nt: TGTGCCAGCAGTTACCCCGGGGTCTCGGAGACCCAGTACTTC
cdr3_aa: CASSYPGVSETQYF

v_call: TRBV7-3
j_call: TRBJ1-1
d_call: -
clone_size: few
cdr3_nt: TGTGCCAGCAGCTTGAAGTGGGACACTGAAGCTTTCTTT
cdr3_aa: CASSLKWDTEAFF

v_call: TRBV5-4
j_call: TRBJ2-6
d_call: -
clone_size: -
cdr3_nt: TGTGCCAGCAGCTTGGCCGTGGGCGGTGGGGCCAACGTCCTGACTTTC
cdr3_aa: CASSLAVGGGANVLTF

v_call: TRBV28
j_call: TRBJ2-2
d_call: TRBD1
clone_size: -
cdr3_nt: TGTGCCAGCAGTTCGTCGGGGGTCGGACAGGGGTCGACACACAACACCGGGGAGCTGTTTTTT
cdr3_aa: CASSSSGVGQGSTHNTGELFF

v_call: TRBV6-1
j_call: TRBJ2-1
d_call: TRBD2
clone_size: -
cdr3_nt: TGTGCCAGCAGTCAGACTAGCGGGGACTACAATGAGCAGTTCTTC
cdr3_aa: CASSQTSGDYNEQFF

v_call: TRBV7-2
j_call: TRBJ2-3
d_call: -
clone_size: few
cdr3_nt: TGTGCCAGCTCCTTGAATACGCAGTATTTT
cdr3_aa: CASSLNTQYF

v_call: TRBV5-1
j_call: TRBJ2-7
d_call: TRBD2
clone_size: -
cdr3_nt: TGCGCCAGCAGCTTGGGCGGGACTAGCAGATACGAGCAGTACTTC
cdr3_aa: CASSLGGTSRYEQYF

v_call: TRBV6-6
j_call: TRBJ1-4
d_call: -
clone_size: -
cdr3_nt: TGTGCCAGCAGTAGTGGCGGTGCAACTAATGAAAAACTGTTTTTT
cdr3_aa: CASSSGGATNEKLFF

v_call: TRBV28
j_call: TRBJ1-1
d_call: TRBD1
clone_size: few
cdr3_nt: TGTGCCAGCAGTTTGGGACAGATGAACACTGAAGCTTTCTTT
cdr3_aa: CASSLGQMNTEAFF

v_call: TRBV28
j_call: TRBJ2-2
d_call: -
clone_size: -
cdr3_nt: TGTGCCAGCACCTTGGGGGGTATCCGGGAGCTGTTTTTT
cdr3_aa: CASTLGGIRELFF

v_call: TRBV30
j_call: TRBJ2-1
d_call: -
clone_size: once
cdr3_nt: TGTGCCTGGGCCCTAACTTCCTACAATGAGCAGTTCTTC
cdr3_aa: CAWALTSYNEQFF

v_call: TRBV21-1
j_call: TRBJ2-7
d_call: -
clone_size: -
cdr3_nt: TGTGCCAGCAGCAAAGCTGGGGACAAAGCCTACGAGCAGTACTTC
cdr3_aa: CASSKAGDKAYEQYF

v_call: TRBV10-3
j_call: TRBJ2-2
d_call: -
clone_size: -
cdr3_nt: TGTGCCATCAAAAATGACGGAGGGAGGAAGTCCGGGGAGCTGTTTTTT
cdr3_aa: CAIKNDGGRKSGELFF

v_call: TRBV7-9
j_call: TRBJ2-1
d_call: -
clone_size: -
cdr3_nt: TGTGCCAGCAGCTTTCAAGGGTACAATGAGCAGTTCTTC
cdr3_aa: CASSFQGYNEQFF

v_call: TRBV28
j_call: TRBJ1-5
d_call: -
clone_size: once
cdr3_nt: TGTGCCAGCAGTTTATTCGGGAGCAATCAGCCCCAGCATTTT
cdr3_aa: CASSLFGSNQPQHF

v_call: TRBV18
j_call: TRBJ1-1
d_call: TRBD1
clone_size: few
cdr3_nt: TGTGCCAGCTCACCCGGAGCCGGGACAGGGGGCACTGAAGCTTTCTTT
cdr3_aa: CASSPGAGTGGTEAFF

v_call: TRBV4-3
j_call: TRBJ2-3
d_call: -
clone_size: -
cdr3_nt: TGCGCCAGCAGCCAAGATGGTCGGATCACAGATACGCAGTATTTT
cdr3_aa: CASSQDGRITDTQYF

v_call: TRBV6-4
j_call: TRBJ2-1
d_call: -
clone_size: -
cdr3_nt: TGTGCCAGCAGTGACTCGACATACAATGAGCAGTTCTTC
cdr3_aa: CASSDSTYNEQFF

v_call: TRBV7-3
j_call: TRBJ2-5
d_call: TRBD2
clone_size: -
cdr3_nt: TGTGCCAGCAGCTCCGGGGGGGTTGGAGAGACCCAGTACTTC
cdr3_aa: CASSSGGVGETQYF

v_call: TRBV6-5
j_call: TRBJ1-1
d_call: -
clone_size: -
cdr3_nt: TGTGCCAGCAGTTATAACAGAAACACTGAAGCTTTCTTT
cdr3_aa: CASSYNRNTEAFF

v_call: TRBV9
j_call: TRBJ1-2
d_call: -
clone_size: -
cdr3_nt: TGTGCCAGCAGCGGCCTAAACTATGGCTACACCTTC
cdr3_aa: CASSGLNYGYTF

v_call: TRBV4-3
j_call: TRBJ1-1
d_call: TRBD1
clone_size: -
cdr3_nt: TGCGCCAGCAGCCAGCCCGGGACAGAGAACACTGAAGCTTTCTTT
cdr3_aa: CASSQPGTENTEAFF

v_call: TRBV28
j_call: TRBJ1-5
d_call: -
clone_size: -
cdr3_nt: TGTGCCAGCAGTTGGGCAGATCCTAACCAGCCCCAGCATTTT
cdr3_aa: CASSWADPNQPQHF

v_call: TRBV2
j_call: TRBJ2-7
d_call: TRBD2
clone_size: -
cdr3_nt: TGTGCCAGCGGCCGGGACTACTTGTACGAGCAGTACTTC
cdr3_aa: CASGRDYLYEQYF

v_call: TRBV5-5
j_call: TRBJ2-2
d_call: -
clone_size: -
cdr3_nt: TGTGCCAGCAGCTTGCGCGGGGACTGGAACACCGGGGAGCTGTTTTTT
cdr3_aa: CASSLRGDWNTGELFF

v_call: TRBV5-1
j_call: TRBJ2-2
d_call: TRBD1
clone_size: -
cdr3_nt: TGCGCCAGCAGCTTGGATGGACAGGGCTATGGGGAGCTGTTTTTT
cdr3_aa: CASSLDGQGYGELFF

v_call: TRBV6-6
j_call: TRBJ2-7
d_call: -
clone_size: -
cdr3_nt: TGTGCCAGCAGTTACGACGGCTACGAGCAGTACTTC
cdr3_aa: CASSYDGYEQYF

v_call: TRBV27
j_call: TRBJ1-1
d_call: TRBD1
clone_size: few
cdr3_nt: TGTGCCAGCAGTTCCACTACAGGGGCCGGCATGAACACTGAAGCTTTCTTT
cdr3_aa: CASSSTTGAGMNTEAFF

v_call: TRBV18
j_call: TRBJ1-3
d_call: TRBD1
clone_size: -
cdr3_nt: TGTGCCAGCTCCCGGACAGGGGGAAACACCATATATTTT
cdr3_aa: CASSRTGGNTIYF

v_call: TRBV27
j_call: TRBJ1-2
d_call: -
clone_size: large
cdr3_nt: TGTGCCAGCAGTTTATCCCCTTCCTCGACCTCTCTTGGCTACACCTTC
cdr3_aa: CASSLSPSSTSLGYTF

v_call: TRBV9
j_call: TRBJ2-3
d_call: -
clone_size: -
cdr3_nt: TGTGCCAGCAGCGGAAACCAGGGGTTGCCCACAGATACGCAGTATTTT
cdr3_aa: CASSGNQGLPTDTQYF

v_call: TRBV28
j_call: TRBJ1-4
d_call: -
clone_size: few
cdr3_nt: TGTGCCAGCAGCGGGACGTCCCGGGGGACTAATGAAAAACTGTTTTTT
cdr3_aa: CASSGTSRGTNEKLFF

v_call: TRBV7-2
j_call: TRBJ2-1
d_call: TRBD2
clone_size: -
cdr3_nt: TGTGCCAGCGGGGCAGCGGGAGTAGCAAATGAGCAGTTCTTC
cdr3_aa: CASGAAGVANEQFF

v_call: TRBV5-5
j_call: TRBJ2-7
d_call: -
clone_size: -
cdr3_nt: TGTGCCAGCAGCCCCCGGGACCGAAGCTCCTACGAGCAGTACTTC
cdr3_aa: CASSPRDRSSYEQYF

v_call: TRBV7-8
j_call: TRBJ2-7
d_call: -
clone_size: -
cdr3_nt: TGTGCCAGCAGCTTCCGGCGGGGTCCCCCGGAGGGAGAGCAGTACTTC
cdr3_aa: CASSFRRGPPEGEQYF

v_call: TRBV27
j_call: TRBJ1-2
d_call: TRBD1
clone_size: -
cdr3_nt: TGTGCCAGCAGTCCGGGACAGGGGGTCTATGGCTACACCTTC
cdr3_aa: CASSPGQGVYGYTF

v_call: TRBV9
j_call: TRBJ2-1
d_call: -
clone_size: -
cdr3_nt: TGTGCCAGCAGCGTAGCGGGCAGGGAGTACAATGAGCAGTTCTTC
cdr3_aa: CASSVAGREYNEQFF

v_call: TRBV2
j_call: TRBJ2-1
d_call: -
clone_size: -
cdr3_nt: TGTGCCAGCAGCCGGGACCCTTCGAGGGAGCAGTTCTTC
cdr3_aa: CASSRDPSREQFF

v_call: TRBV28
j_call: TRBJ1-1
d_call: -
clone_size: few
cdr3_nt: TGTGCCAGTACGCGGGGAAGGGTGAACACTGAAGCTTTCTTT
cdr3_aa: CASTRGRVNTEAFF

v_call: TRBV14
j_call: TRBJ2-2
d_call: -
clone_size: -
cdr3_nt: TGTGCCAGCAGCCATCCTGACAAAGGGAAGGTCGGGGAGCTGTTTTTT
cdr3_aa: CASSHPDKGKVGELFF

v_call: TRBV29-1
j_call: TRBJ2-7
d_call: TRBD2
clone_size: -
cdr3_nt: TGCAGCTCCCGGGAGGGCTACGAGCAGTACTTC
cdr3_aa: CSSREGYEQYF

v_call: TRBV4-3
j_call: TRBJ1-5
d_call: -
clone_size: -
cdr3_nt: TGCGCCAGCAGTCCGGGACCTAGCAATCAGCCCCAGCATTTT
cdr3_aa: CASSPGPSNQPQHF

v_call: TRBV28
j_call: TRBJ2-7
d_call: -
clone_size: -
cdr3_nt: TGTGCCAGCAGTTTATTCCCGACCGAGCAGTACTTC
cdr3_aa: CASSLFPTEQYF

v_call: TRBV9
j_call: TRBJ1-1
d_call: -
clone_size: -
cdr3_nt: TGTGCCAGCAGCGCGGGGGTCAGCACTGAAGCTTTCTTT
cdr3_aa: CASSAGVSTEAFF

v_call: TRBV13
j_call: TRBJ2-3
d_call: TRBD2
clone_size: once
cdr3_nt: TGTGCCAGCAGCTTTGAGAAGCGGGGGGACGACACAGATACGCAGTATTTT
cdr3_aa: CASSFEKRGDDTDTQYF

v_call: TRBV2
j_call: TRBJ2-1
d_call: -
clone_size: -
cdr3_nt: TGTGCCAGCAGTGAACGGCAGTCCTCCTACAATGAGCAGTTCTTC
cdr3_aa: CASSERQSSYNEQFF

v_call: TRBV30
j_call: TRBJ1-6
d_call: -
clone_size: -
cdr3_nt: TGTGCCTGGAGGCCCACAGCGAACAATTCACCCCTCCACTTT
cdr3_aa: CAWRPTANNSPLHF

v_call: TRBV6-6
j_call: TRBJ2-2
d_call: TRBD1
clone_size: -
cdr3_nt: TGTGCCAGCAGTTACTCCACAGGGGGCAGCACCGGGGAGCTGTTTTTT
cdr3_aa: CASSYSTGGSTGELFF

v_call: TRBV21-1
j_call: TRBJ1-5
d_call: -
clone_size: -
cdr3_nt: TGTGCCAGCCAGGCCCGGAACAATCAGCCCCAGCATTTT
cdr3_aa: CASQARNNQPQHF

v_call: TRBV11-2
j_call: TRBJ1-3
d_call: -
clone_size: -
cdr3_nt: TGTGCCAGCAGCATGAGGGTTGGAAACACCATATATTTT
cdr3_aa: CASSMRVGNTIYF

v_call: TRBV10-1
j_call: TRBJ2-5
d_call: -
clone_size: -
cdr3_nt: TGCGCCAGCAGTGTTTACGTGACCCAGTACTTC
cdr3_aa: CASSVYVTQYF

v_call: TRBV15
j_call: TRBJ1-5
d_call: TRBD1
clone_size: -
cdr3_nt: TGTGCCACCAGCAAAGGGACAGGGGGCTTCAATCAGCCCCAGCATTTT
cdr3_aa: CATSKGTGGFNQPQHF